This entry concerns a single T cell receptor (beta chain). Assay used: immunoSEQ multiplex PCR; TCRdb lists only in-frame clones, some missing. Of around 1 million clones in the sample, less than 85% were seen once. The data were taken from a study of shared clonotypes between healthy human individuals. The CDR3 runs 13 residues. Trimming took 5 bases from V and 7 from J; bases not matched to a gene: 7. CDR1 is SEHNR and CDR2 is FQNEAQ in the germline V gene (reference sequence). The genes are TRBV7-9 and TRBJ1-2; 7 bases map to TRBD1. The clonotype was recovered from a man aged 18 to 35 in good health. Material for sequencing was memory CD4+ T cells sorted from blood. As for subset: CD45RA-negative fraction. CDR3 nucleotide sequence: TGTGCCAGCAGCCCCAATCAGGGGGGTGGCTACACCTTC. Protein: CASSPNQGGGYTF. Variable domain in full (rest from reference TRBV7-9 and TRBJ1-2): DTGVSQNPRHKITKRGQNVTFRCDPISEHNRLYWYRQTLGQGPEFLTYFQNEAQLEKSRLLSDRFSAERPKGSFSTLEIQRTEQGDSAMYLCASSPNQGGGYTFGSGTRLTVV.